The 9 T cell receptor beta chains given below trace back to one sample, sequenced in a study of T cells expressing NK-cell markers. TCRdb reanalyzed the 5' RACE reads, giving one entry per CDR3 protein sequence and no DNA. This table holds over 350,000 distinct CDR3 sequences. The sequenced sample was blood T cells: a sorted CD56 or NKG2C T cell subset, CD4+ or CD8+ T cells, or bulk PBMC T cells (not recorded which). The receptors were sampled from a woman between 45 and 60 years old in good health.

The rearrangement uses TRBV25-1 and TRBJ1-1; TCRdb's D call of TRBD1 is untestable without DNA. The CDR3 is made up of 13 amino acids. Germline values: CDR1 MGHDK, CDR2 SYGVNS. The CDR3 spells CASRGGLGTEAFF.

The chain employs TRBV11-3 and TRBJ2-1. CDR1 is SGHNT, CDR2 YENEEA, per germline. This CDR3 is built from 15 residues. CDR3 loop: CASSLGRSSYNEQFF.

The CDR3 spells CASSRGGPNEQFF. The gene calls are TRBV7-3 and TRBJ2-1; TCRdb indicates TRBD2, and absent DNA this call remains unverified. This CDR3 region has 13 residues. The germline V gene has CDR1 SGHTA and CDR2 FQGTGA.

The chain carries TRBV3-1 and TRBJ2-5; the TCRdb call, TRBD1, lacks DNA for checking. The CDR3 spans 15 residues. Germline V lookup: CDR1 LGHDT, CDR2 YNNKEL (reference sequence). The CDR3 here is CASSHEGANQETQYF.

The chain links TRBV12-3 or TRBV12-4 to TRBJ2-5. CDR3 size: 14 residues. CDR3 loop: CASRKSFLEETQYF.

The chain employs TRBV29-1 and TRBJ2-3; there is no DNA to check the TCRdb D call of TRBD1. The germline gives CDR1 SQVTM, CDR2 ANQGSEA. The CDR3 covers 15 residues. The CDR3: CSGKIGPHRADTQYF.

The chain has TRBV10-3 and TRBJ1-2. This CDR3 contains 16 residues. Germline V gives CDR1 ENHRY, CDR2 SYGVKD. CDR3 protein: CAISDRTGPSGEGYTF.

The CDR3 loop reads CSADSGRDGNTGELFF. This rearrangement joins TRBV29-1 to TRBJ2-2; TCRdb designates TRBD2, a call that cannot be tested without DNA. There are 16 residues in the CDR3. CDR1 and CDR2 (germline): SQVTM, ANQGSEA.

Here the CDR3 reads CASSESKYGSYEQYF. The chain joins TRBV25-1 to TRBJ2-7. The CDR3 contains 15 residues. Germline-derived CDR1 and CDR2 are MGHDK and SYGVNS.